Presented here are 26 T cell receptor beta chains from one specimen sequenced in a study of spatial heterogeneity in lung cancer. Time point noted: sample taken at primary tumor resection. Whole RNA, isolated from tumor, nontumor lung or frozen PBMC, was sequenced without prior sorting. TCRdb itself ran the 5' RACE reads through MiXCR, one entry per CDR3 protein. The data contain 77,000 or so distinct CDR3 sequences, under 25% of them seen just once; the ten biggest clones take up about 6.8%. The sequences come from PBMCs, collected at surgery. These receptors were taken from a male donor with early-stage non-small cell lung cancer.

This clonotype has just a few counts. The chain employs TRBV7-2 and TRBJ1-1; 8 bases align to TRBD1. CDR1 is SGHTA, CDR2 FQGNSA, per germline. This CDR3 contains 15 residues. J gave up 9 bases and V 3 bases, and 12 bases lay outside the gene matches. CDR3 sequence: CASSFQGAHPQQAFF. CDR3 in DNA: TGTGCCAGCAGCTTCCAGGGGGCGCATCCACAGCAAGCTTTCTTT.

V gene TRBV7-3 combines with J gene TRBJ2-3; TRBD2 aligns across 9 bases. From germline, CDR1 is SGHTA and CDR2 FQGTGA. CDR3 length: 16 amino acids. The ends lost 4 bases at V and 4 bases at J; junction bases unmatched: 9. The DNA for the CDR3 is TGTGCCAGCAGCTCCCTAGCGGGATTCCGAGCAGATACGCAGTATTTT. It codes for CASSSLAGFRADTQYF.

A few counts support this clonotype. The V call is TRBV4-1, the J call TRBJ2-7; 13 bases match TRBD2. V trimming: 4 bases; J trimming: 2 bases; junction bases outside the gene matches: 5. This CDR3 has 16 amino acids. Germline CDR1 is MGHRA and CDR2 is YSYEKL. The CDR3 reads CASSPTGTSGTYEQYF. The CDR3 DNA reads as TGCGCCAGCAGCCCAACAGGGACTAGCGGGACCTACGAGCAGTACTTC.

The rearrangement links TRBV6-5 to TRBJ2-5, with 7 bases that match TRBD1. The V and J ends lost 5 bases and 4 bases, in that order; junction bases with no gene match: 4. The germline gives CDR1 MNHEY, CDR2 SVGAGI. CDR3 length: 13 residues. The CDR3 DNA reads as TGTGCCAGCAGTACCCGGGACAGAGAGACCCAGTACTTC. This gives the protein CASSTRDRETQYF.

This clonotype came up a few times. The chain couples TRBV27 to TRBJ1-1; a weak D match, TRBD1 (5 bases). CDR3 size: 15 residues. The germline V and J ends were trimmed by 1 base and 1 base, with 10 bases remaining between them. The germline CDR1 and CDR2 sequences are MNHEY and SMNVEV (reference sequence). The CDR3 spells CASSLWGRQNTEAFF. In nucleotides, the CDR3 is TGTGCCAGCAGTTTATGGGGCAGGCAGAACACTGAAGCTTTCTTT.

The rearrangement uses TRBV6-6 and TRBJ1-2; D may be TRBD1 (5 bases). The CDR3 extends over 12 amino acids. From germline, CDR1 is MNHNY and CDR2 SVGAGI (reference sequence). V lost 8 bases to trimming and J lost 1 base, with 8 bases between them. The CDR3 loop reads CASEDSNYGYTF. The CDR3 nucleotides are TGTGCCAGCGAAGACAGTAACTATGGCTACACCTTC.

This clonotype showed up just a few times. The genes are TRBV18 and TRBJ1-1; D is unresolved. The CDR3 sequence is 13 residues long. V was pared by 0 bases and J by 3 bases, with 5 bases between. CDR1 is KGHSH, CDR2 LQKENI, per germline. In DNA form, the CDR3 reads TGTGCCAGCTCACCACCAGTCTACACTGAAGCTTTCTTT. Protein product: CASSPPVYTEAFF. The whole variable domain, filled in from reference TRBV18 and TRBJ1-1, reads NAGVMQNPRHLVRRRGQEARLRCSPMKGHSHVYWYRQLPEEGLKFMVYLQKENIIDESGMPKERFSAEFPKEGPSILRIQQVVRGDSAAYFCASSPPVYTEAFFGQGTRLTVV.

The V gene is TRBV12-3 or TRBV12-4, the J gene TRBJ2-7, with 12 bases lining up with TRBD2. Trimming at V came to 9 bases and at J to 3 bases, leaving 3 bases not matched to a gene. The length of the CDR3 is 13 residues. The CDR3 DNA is TGTGCCAGTACTAGCGGGAGGATCTACGAGCAGTACTTC. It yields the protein CASTSGRIYEQYF.

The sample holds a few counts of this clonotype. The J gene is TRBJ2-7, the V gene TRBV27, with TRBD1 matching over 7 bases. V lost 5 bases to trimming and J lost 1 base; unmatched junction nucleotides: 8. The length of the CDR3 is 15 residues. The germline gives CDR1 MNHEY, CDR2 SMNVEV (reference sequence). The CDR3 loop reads CASSRRTGFSYEQYF. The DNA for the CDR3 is TGTGCCAGCAGTAGGCGGACAGGATTTTCCTACGAGCAGTACTTC.

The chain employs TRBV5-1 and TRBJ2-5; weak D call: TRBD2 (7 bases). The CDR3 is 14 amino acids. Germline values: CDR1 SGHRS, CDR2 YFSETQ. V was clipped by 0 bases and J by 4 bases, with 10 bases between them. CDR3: CASSLAGGPETQYF. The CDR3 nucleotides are TGCGCCAGCAGCTTGGCGGGGGGCCCAGAGACCCAGTACTTC.

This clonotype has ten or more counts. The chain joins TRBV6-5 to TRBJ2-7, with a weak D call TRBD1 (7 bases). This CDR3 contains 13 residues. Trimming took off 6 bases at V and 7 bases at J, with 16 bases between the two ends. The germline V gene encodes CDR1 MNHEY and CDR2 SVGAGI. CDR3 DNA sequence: TGTGCCAGCAGCGCCTCAGGGGGGAGGGAGCAGTACTTC. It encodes CASSASGGREQYF.

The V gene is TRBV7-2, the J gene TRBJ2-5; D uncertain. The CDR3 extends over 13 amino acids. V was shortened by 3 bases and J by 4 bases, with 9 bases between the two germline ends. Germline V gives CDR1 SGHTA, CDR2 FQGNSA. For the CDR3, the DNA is TGTGCCAGCAGCTTTTGGCCGGGAGAGACCCAGTACTTC. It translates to CASSFWPGETQYF.

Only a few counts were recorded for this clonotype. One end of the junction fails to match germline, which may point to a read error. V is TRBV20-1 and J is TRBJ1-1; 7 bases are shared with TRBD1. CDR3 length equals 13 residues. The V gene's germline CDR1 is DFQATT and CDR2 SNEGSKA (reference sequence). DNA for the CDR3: TGCAGTGCTCGAGAAAGGGGGCTCGCTGAAGCTTTCTTT. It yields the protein CSARERGLAEAFF.

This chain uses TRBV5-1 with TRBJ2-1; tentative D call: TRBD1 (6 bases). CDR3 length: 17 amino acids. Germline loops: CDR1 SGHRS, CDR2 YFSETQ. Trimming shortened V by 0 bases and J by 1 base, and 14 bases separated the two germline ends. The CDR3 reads CASSLAAGDMSYNEQFF. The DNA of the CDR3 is TGCGCCAGCAGCTTGGCGGCAGGGGACATGTCCTACAATGAGCAGTTCTTC.

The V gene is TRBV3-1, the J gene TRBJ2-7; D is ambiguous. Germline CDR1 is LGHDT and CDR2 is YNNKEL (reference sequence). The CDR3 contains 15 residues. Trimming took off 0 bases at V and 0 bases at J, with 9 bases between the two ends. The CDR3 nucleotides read TGTGCCAGCAGCCAAGATTTCCTACGCTCCTACGAGCAGTACTTC. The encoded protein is CASSQDFLRSYEQYF.

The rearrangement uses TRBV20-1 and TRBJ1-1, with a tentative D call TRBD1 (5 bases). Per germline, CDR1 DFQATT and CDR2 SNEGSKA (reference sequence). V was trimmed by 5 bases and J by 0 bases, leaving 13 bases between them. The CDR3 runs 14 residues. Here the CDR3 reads CSAPKTDLNTEAFF. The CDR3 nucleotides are TGCAGTGCTCCCAAGACAGACCTGAACACTGAAGCTTTCTTT.

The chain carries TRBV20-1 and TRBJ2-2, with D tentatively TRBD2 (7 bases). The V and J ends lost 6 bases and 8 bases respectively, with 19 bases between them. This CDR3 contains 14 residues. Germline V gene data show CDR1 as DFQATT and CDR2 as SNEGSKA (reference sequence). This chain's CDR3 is CSAPGAGAEGELFF. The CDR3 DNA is TGCAGTGCACCAGGGGCGGGAGCAGAAGGGGAGCTGTTTTTT.

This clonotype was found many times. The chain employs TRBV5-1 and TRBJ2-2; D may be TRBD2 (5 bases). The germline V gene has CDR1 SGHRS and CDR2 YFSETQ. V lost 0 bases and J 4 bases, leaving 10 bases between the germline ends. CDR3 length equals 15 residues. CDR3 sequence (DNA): TGCGCCAGCAGCTTGGATCGGGGAATCACCGGGGAGCTGTTTTTT. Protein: CASSLDRGITGELFF.

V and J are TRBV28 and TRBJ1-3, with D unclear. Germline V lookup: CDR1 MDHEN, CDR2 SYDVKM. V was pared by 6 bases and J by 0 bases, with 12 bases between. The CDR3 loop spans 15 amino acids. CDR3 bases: TGTGCCAGCAGACCCCATAGTAGCTCTGGAAACACCATATATTTT. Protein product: CASRPHSSSGNTIYF. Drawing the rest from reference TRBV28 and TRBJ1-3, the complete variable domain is DVKVTQSSRYLVKRTGEKVFLECVQDMDHENMFWYRQDPGLGLRLIYFSYDVKMKEKGDIPEGYSVSREKKERFSLILESASTNQTSMYLCASRPHSSSGNTIYFGEGSWLTVV.

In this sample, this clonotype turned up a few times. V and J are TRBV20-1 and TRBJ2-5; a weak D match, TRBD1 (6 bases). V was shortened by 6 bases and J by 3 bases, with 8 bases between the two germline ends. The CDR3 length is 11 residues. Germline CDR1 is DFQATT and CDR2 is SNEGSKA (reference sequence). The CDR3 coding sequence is TGCAGTGCCAGGACAGAAGAGACCCAGTACTTC. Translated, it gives CSARTEETQYF.

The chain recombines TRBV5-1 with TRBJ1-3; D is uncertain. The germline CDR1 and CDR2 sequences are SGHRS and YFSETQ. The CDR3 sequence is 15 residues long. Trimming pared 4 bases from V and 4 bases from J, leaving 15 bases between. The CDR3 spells CASSTDGSTGNTIYF. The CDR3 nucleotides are TGCGCCAGCAGCACGGACGGCAGCACGGGAAACACCATATATTTT.

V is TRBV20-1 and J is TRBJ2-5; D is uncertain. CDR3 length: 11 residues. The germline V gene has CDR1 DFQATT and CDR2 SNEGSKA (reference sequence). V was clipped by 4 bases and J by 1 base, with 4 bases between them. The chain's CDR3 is CSATPQETQYF. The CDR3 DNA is TGCAGTGCTACCCCCCAAGAGACCCAGTACTTC.

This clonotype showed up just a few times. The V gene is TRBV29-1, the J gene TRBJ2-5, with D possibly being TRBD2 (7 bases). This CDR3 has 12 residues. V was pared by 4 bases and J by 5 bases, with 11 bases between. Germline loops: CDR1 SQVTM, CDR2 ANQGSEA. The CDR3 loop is CSVAGGPETQYF. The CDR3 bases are TGCAGCGTTGCGGGGGGCCCGGAGACCCAGTACTTC.

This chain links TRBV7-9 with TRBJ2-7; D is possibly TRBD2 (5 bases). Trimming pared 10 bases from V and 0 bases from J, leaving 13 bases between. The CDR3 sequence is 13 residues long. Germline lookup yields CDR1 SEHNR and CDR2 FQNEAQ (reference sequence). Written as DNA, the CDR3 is TGTGCCACCACCCCCGGGAACTCCTACGAGCAGTACTTC. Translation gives CATTPGNSYEQYF.

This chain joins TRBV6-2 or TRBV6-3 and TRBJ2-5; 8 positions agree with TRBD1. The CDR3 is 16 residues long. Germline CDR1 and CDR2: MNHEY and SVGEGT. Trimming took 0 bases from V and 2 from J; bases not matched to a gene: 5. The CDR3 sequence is CASSYSLGQGQETQYF. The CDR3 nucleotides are TGTGCCAGCAGTTACTCTCTCGGACAGGGACAAGAGACCCAGTACTTC.

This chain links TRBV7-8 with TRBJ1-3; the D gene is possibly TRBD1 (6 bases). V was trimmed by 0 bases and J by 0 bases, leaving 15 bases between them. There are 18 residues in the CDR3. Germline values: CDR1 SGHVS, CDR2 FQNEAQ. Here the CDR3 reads CASSLAPAGRGSGNTIYF. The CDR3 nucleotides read TGTGCCAGCAGCTTAGCGCCCGCAGGCAGGGGCTCTGGAAACACCATATATTTT.